This T cell receptor beta chain is drawn from a study of T cell responses to AZD1222 COVID-19 vaccine. Produced via immunoSEQ multiplex PCR; TCRdb's table is partial and in-frame only. In the table there are 100,000 to 150,000 clones, more than 70% of which are singletons. This clone was seen only a few times. Its antigen is not identified. General study findings and limits: Vaccine-associated CD4 TCRs ranged over spike, dominating at 160-218 and 743-854. Females made up more of the donors, who were largely white British, and clonal diversity may have come out too low.

This receptor was taken from an adult who received the AZD1222 COVID-19 vaccine. The sample in question was peripheral blood, obtained 28 days after the second AZD1222 dose.

The chain's CDR3 is CASSLEPMGTTGGWAFF. The CDR3 bases are TGCGCCAGCAGCTTGGAACCTATGGGAACGACAGGGGGATGGGCTTTCTTT. The V and J genes are TRBV5-1 and TRBJ1-1; TRBD1 aligns across 9 bases. J lost 11 bases, V lost 0 bases, and 17 bases had no gene match. The germline CDR1 and CDR2 sequences are SGHRS and YFSETQ. The CDR3 is 17 residues long.